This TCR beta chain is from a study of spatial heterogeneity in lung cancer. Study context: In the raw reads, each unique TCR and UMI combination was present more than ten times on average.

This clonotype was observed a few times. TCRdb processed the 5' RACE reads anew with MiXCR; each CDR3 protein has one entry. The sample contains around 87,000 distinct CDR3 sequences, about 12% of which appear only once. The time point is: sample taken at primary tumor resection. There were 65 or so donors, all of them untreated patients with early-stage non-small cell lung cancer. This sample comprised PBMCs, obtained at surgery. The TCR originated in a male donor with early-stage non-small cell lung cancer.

CDR3 sequence reads: CAISLGGDNQPQHF. CDR3 nucleotide sequence: TGTGCCATCAGTTTGGGTGGAGACAATCAGCCCCAGCATTTT. The V and J genes are TRBV10-3 and TRBJ1-5; D is undetermined. V shed 5 bases and J shed 3 bases, with 11 bases lying between them. The CDR3 runs to 14 residues. The germline gives CDR1 ENHRY, CDR2 SYGVKD.